This note documents a single TCR beta chain sequence. Its cognate antigen is unknown. There are 15 residues in the CDR3. Germline CDR1 SGHTA, CDR2 FQGNSA. The sample originates from a study of monozygotic twins with inflammatory bowel disease. Regarding the study as a whole: Any single strong signal or clonotype tied to IBD lacked support. Researchers report that IBD patients shared fewer clonotypes with others than healthy twins, especially amid disease activity. Against healthy co-twins, IBD patients had lower TCRbeta diversity (measured by inverse Simpson).

TCRdb processed the 5' RACE reads again and assigns one entry to each CDR3 protein, with no DNA. This sample's table reports approximately 330,000 distinct CDR3 sequences. Someone took an approximately 2.5 ml blood sample from each of the donors. Source material: blood. The origin of this receptor is a human donor with ulcerative colitis or Crohn's disease, or a healthy co-twin of an affected twin (not recorded which). The gene calls are TRBV7-2 and TRBJ2-1; no DNA is available, so the TRBD2 call from TCRdb remains unchecked. The CDR3 protein is CASSLVRLASNEQFF.